This TCR beta chain appears in the sequencing data of a study of graft-versus-host responses after intestinal transplantation. Of note for this clone: Its antigen remains unidentified.

Sequencing was performed with immunoSEQ multiplex PCR; in TCRdb, only in-frame clones are kept and a portion is missing. Of around 90,000 clones listed, 94% are singletons. Study results and limitations: GvH clones turned up in recipient marrow; some had shown up first in ileum or blood. Peak GvH clone levels in circulation were associated with early post-transplant HvG declines.

Germline-derived CDR1 and CDR2 are SGHTA and FQGNSA. There are 17 residues in the CDR3. V was cut by 0 bases and J by 4 bases, with 18 bases left in between. V and J are TRBV7-2 and TRBJ1-2; D not resolved. This material consisted of unstimulated CD4+ T cells sorted from spleen or lymph node cells, taken before transplant. The sequence came from a human donor who was the organ donor for an intestinal transplant. The DNA for the CDR3 is TGTGCCAGCAGCTTAGCGCCGGTGGCAATCCCAGGCTATGGCTACACCTTC. Its translation is CASSLAPVAIPGYGYTF.